These T cell receptor beta chains were read from a single sample in a study of blood T cell repertoires in COVID-19. Using immunoSEQ multiplex PCR, the repertoire was profiled, and TCRdb retains in-frame clones only, with some absent. The top ten clones hold under 8.5% of a sample with approximately 530,000 clones, less than 90% of them seen once. The source material was peripheral blood. These receptors all stem from a woman aged 45-65 years with COVID-19, enrolled during active disease. Each CDR3 is given with its conserved first and last residue. D genes are given only for firm matches.

CDR3aa,d_gene,j_gene,v_gene,len
CASSFRGERWTEAFF,TRBD1,TRBJ1-1,TRBV7-9,15
CASSLAGAGEYGYTF,-,TRBJ1-2,TRBV7-2,15
CASSPGGANTGELFF,TRBD2,TRBJ2-2,TRBV18,15
CASSWTSYGYTF,-,TRBJ1-2,TRBV7-9,12
CAWSAEGEQPQHF,-,TRBJ1-5,TRBV30,13
CASSFYRGYEQYF,TRBD1,TRBJ2-7,TRBV11-2,13
CAISASGGGAMNTEAFF,-,TRBJ1-1,TRBV10-3,17
CAISETGAGELFF,-,TRBJ2-2,TRBV10-3,13
CASSLRQAGLTDTQYF,-,TRBJ2-3,TRBV5-1,16
CASSLGTNTEAFF,-,TRBJ1-1,TRBV13,13
CASSLFPGQPQHF,-,TRBJ1-5,TRBV7-3,13
CASSPRWGVRAFF,-,TRBJ1-1,TRBV7-8,13
CASFDSPNYGYTF,-,TRBJ1-2,TRBV18,13
CSGDPAGAPTDTQYF,TRBD2,TRBJ2-3,TRBV29-1,15
CASSPTGQEETQYF,TRBD1,TRBJ2-5,TRBV18,14
CASSLAGVTGELFF,-,TRBJ2-2,TRBV5-1,14
CASRSGGTAGGYTF,TRBD1,TRBJ1-2,TRBV5-1,14
CASSTRGGSTDTQYF,-,TRBJ2-3,TRBV13,15
CASSEPAGSRSPLHF,-,TRBJ1-6,TRBV6-1,15
CASSQRAGLGAAGSEPQHF,-,TRBJ1-5,TRBV4-1,19
CASSVSSGGLDEQFF,TRBD2,TRBJ2-1,TRBV25-1,15
CASSLEGTYTDTQYF,-,TRBJ2-3,TRBV7-9,15
CASSYKVGHFNTEAFF,-,TRBJ1-1,TRBV6-6,16